The clone carrying this T cell receptor (beta chain) was found once. As handled by the study authors: Nucleated cell number was recorded as an estimate derived from reference gene primer amplification. Measured with immunoSEQ multiplex PCR; TCRdb has only the in-frame clones, and not every one. The V and J calls and clone size were taken over from that table, and D and trimming were inferred from the DNA. This sample yields hundreds of thousands of clones, of which about 82% are seen a single time; approximately 4.1% belongs to the top ten. This sample is drawn from a study of blood T cell repertoires in COVID-19. Study background: COVID-19 samples collected from the United States, Italy and Spain covered acute and convalescent phases. The analysed material was cDNA or gDNA that came from T cells, B-cell-depleted T cells, or PBMCs.

Input material: peripheral blood. The TCR comes from a woman aged 45-60 years with active or convalescent COVID-19.

Here the CDR3 DNA reads TGTGCCAGCAGCCCTCGGACTAGCGGAGATTACAATGAGCAGTTCTTC. It specifies CASSPRTSGDYNEQFF. The chain joins TRBV7-9 to TRBJ2-1, with 10 bases lining up with TRBD2. In germline, CDR1 is SEHNR, CDR2 FQNEAQ (reference sequence). The CDR3 contains 16 residues. V lost 5 bases, J lost 4 bases, and 8 bases stayed unmatched.